The 15 T cell receptor beta chains listed next were all sequenced from one sample in a study of shared clonotypes between healthy human individuals. Assay used: immunoSEQ multiplex PCR; TCRdb lists only in-frame clones, some missing. The sample holds about 2 million clones, 85% to 95% seen once. The material sequenced was naive CD4+ T cells sorted from blood. Subset here: CD45RA+ positively selected. The receptors were sampled from a man between 18 and 35 years old in good health.

The V and J genes are TRBV28 and TRBJ2-1; D is possibly TRBD2 (7 bases). Looked up from germline, CDR1 is MDHEN and CDR2 is SYDVKM. V lost 10 bases and J 6 bases, leaving 19 bases between the germline ends. The CDR3 loop spans 14 amino acids. The DNA of the CDR3 is TGTGCCACCACGGGGCAGGGAGGGGGCAATGAGCAGTTCTTC. This gives the protein CATTGQGGGNEQFF.

The gene calls are TRBV28 and TRBJ2-1; TRBD2 matches at 9 bases. V gave up 6 bases and J gave up 5 bases; unmatched junction bases: 8. The CDR3 sequence is 15 residues long. CDR1 and CDR2 (germline): MDHEN, SYDVKM. CDR3 DNA sequence: TGTGCCAGCAGGATAGCGGGGGACCGAAACAATGAGCAGTTCTTC. It translates to CASRIAGDRNNEQFF.

Notes on this clone: The same CDR3 also results from other DNA sequences found in this sample. The chain carries TRBV6-5 and TRBJ1-5, with D tentatively TRBD1 (6 bases). The V end was cut by 6 bases, the J end by 2 bases, with 11 bases between. The CDR3 runs 14 residues. Germline V gene sequence: CDR1 MNHEY, CDR2 SVGAGI. The CDR3 coding sequence is TGTGCCAGCAGCCGCTCAGGGGGCAATCAGCCCCAGCATTTT. This sequence encodes CASSRSGGNQPQHF.

CDR3 loop: CASSPGTGTHEQYF. The CDR3 region has the DNA TGTGCCAGCAGCCCCGGGACAGGGACCCACGAGCAGTACTTC. The chain joins TRBV5-4 to TRBJ2-7, with 9 positions matching TRBD1. CDR3 length equals 14 residues. The V segment lost 4 bases and the J segment 5 bases; nucleotides outside the gene matches: 7. Germline values: CDR1 SGHNT, CDR2 YYREEE (reference sequence).

The rearrangement uses TRBV6-1 and TRBJ1-5; the D is unclear. Trimming removed 1 base at V and 4 bases at J, with 11 bases between. Per the germline V gene, CDR1 is MNHNS and CDR2 is SASEGT. The CDR3 totals 15 residues. CDR3 nucleotides: TGTGCCAGCAGTGAAGGACGGAGCGCTAATCAGCCCCAGCATTTT. Its protein product is CASSEGRSANQPQHF.

V is TRBV19 and J is TRBJ1-5; 7 nucleotides align to TRBD1. The junction had 12 bases not matched to a gene; V was cut back by 4 bases and J by 0 bases. The CDR3 covers 18 residues. Germline-derived CDR1 and CDR2 are LNHDA and SQIVND (reference sequence). CDR3 in amino acids: CASSKPTPTGFSNQPQHF. The CDR3, as DNA: TGTGCCAGTAGTAAACCCACCCCGACAGGGTTTAGCAATCAGCCCCAGCATTTT.

This chain joins TRBV7-8 and TRBJ2-7; D is uncertain. The V end lost 3 bases, the J end lost 3 bases, and 12 bases lay between the germline ends. This CDR3 spans 14 amino acids. Germline-derived CDR1 and CDR2 are SGHVS and FQNEAQ. The CDR3 coding sequence is TGTGCCAGCAGCTTCCGACTGGGGATCTACGAGCAGTACTTC. This gives the protein CASSFRLGIYEQYF.

The chain combines TRBV5-4 with TRBJ2-3; 13 bases map to TRBD2. The V gene's germline CDR1 is SGHNT and CDR2 YYREEE (reference sequence). Losses at the gene ends were 0 bases for V and 2 bases for J; bases not matched to a gene: 12. The CDR3 sequence is 20 residues long. Here the CDR3 reads CASSLGTSGGRHRNTDTQYF. CDR3 bases: TGTGCCAGCAGCTTGGGGACTAGCGGGGGCCGGCATCGGAACACAGATACGCAGTATTTT.

V gene TRBV5-1 combines with J gene TRBJ2-1, with TRBD1 identical over 7 bases. The CDR3 runs to 15 residues. With 4 bases clipped from V and 10 bases from J, the junction kept 14 bases outside the gene matches. Germline loops: CDR1 SGHRS, CDR2 YFSETQ. The CDR3 loop reads CASSTRDSERSEQFF. In DNA, the CDR3 is TGCGCCAGCAGCACTAGGGACAGCGAACGTAGCGAGCAGTTCTTC.

The J gene is TRBJ2-1, the V gene TRBV10-2; 10 bases fit TRBD2. The CDR3 totals 15 residues. The junction had 0 bases not matched to a gene; V was cut back by 0 bases and J by 4 bases. Looked up from germline, CDR1 is WSHSY and CDR2 is SAAADI. Here the CDR3 DNA reads TGCGCCAGCAGTGAGTCACTAGCGGGATACAATGAGCAGTTCTTC. This encodes CASSESLAGYNEQFF.

J is TRBJ2-7 and V is TRBV9; TRBD1 matches at 7 bases. The CDR3 totals 14 residues. Germline V gene lookup returns CDR1 SGDLS and CDR2 YYNGEE. Unmatched junction bases numbered 8, after V lost 3 bases and J lost 5 bases. In DNA form, the CDR3 reads TGTGCCAGCAGCGCTTACCACAGGGGTAACGAGCAGTACTTC. It yields the protein CASSAYHRGNEQYF.

This sequence joins TRBV30 and TRBJ2-7; D unresolved. The CDR3 extends over 13 amino acids. The germline gives CDR1 GTSNPN, CDR2 SVGIG (reference sequence). Trimming took off 1 base at V and 3 bases at J, with 10 bases between the two ends. The CDR3: CAWSEEHLYEQYF. CDR3 bases: TGTGCCTGGAGTGAAGAACATCTCTACGAGCAGTACTTC.

The chain carries TRBV25-1 and TRBJ2-7, with D possibly being TRBD2 (6 bases). V was shortened by 7 bases and J by 7 bases, with 14 bases between the two germline ends. Germline CDR1 is MGHDK and CDR2 is SYGVNS. This CDR3 has 12 residues. In DNA, the CDR3 is TGTGCCAGCACTCCGGGAGCAGGGGAGCAGTACTTC. Its translation is CASTPGAGEQYF.

The chain combines TRBV5-1 with TRBJ2-1; 12 bases line up with TRBD2. The CDR3 extends over 17 amino acids. The germline V gene has CDR1 SGHRS and CDR2 YFSETQ. The J segment lost 0 bases and the V segment lost 2 bases, leaving 3 bases of the junction unmatched. The CDR3, as DNA: TGCGCCAGCAGCTTAATGACTAGCGGGAGCTCCTACAATGAGCAGTTCTTC. Amino acids: CASSLMTSGSSYNEQFF. The entire variable domain, with the rest obtained from reference TRBV5-1 and TRBJ2-1, is as follows: KAGVTQTPRYLIKTRGQQVTLSCSPISGHRSVSWYQQTPGQGLQFLFEYFSETQRNKGNFPGRFSGRQFSNSRSEMNVSTLELGDSALYLCASSLMTSGSSYNEQFFGPGTRLTVL.

The chain has TRBV30 and TRBJ2-1; 7 bases map to TRBD1. CDR1 and CDR2 (germline): GTSNPN, SVGIG (reference sequence). The CDR3 loop spans 19 amino acids. V lost 0 bases and J lost 5; bases outside the gene matches: 19. For the CDR3, the DNA is TGTGCCTGGAGTGTTAAGTGGACAGGCAAAGGGGACGTGCACAATGAGCAGTTCTTC. Protein: CAWSVKWTGKGDVHNEQFF.